Listed here are 9 T cell receptor beta chains from one sample, sequenced in a study of CD8+ T cells in alopecia areata. Extraction and reverse transcription of RNA yielded cDNA as the sequencing template. Assay: immunoSEQ multiplex PCR; the TCRdb copy retains only in-frame clones and omits some. The sample shows about 180,000 clones, around 64% of them seen only once. The sample was CD8+ T cells sorted from blood, taken at week 0. The receptors originated from a human donor with alopecia areata.

A word on this clone: This CDR3 is also generated by other DNA sequences in the sample. The chain joins TRBV30 to TRBJ2-1; D perhaps matches TRBD1 (5 bases). The CDR3 consists of 11 residues. The germline V gene encodes CDR1 GTSNPN and CDR2 SVGIG (reference sequence). With 2 bases removed from V and 6 bases from J, the gap between germline ends came to 5 bases. CDR3 DNA sequence: TGTGCCTGGAGTAGGGGCAATGAGCAGTTCTTC. Its translation: CAWSRGNEQFF.

The chain uses TRBV9 and TRBJ2-2, with TRBD2 identical over 8 bases. Germline assignment: CDR1 SGDLS and CDR2 YYNGEE. Unmatched junction bases numbered 6, after V lost 1 base and J lost 4 bases. The CDR3 has 16 residues. CDR3 bases: TGTGCCAGCAGCGTACCCCCGGGACTAGGCACCGGGGAGCTGTTTTTT. Translating gives CASSVPPGLGTGELFF.

The chain joins TRBV2 to TRBJ2-7; 9 nucleotides align to TRBD1. V dropped 4 bases and J dropped 1; count of bases not matched to a gene: 2. Germline V gene lookup returns CDR1 SNHLY and CDR2 FYNNEI. CDR3 length equals 14 residues. As DNA, the CDR3 is TGTGCCAGCAGTGTAGGACAGGGGTCCTACGAGCAGTACTTC. Its protein is CASSVGQGSYEQYF.

This clone was seen a few times. The sample contains more than one DNA sequence encoding this CDR3. This sequence joins TRBV6-5 and TRBJ1-1; possibly TRBD1 for D (6 bases). V lost 0 bases and J lost 4, with 6 bases in between. Germline CDR1 MNHEY, CDR2 SVGAGI. CDR3 size: 13 residues. Here the CDR3 reads CASSYSGGTEAFF. The CDR3 DNA reads TGTGCCAGCAGTTACTCAGGGGGCACTGAAGCTTTCTTT.

The genes are TRBV6-5 and TRBJ2-5; 7 nucleotides line up with TRBD2. Germline V gene data show CDR1 as MNHEY and CDR2 as SVGAGI. Trimming at V came to 6 bases and at J to 2 bases, leaving 9 bases not matched to a gene. The CDR3 loop spans 15 amino acids. CDR3 coding DNA: TGTGCCAGCAGCCCCTGGGGGGGTACTCAAGAGACCCAGTACTTC. Translation gives CASSPWGGTQETQYF.

The chain couples TRBV2 to TRBJ2-7; D uncertain. The CDR3 is made up of 15 amino acids. Germline V gene sequence: CDR1 SNHLY, CDR2 FYNNEI. The germline V and J ends were trimmed by 2 bases and 0 bases, with 11 bases remaining between them. The CDR3, as DNA: TGTGCCAGCAGTGAATCGCTAACTTCCTCCTACGAGCAGTACTTC. Translated, it gives CASSESLTSSYEQYF. Together with reference TRBV2 and TRBJ2-7, the CDR3 gives the full variable domain: EPEVTQTPSHQVTQMGQEVILRCVPISNHLYFYWYRQILGQKVEFLVSFYNNEISEKSEIFDDQFSVERPDGSNFTLKIRSTKLEDSAMYFCASSESLTSSYEQYFGPGTRLTVT.

The chain carries TRBV6-5 and TRBJ2-1; no clear D gene. Trimming cost V 6 bases and J 4 bases, with 10 bases left between them. CDR3 length: 13 residues. Germline V gene lookup returns CDR1 MNHEY and CDR2 SVGAGI. The CDR3: CASSPGPYNEQFF. The DNA for the CDR3 is TGTGCCAGCAGCCCCGGACCGTACAATGAGCAGTTCTTC.

The chain links TRBV6-5 to TRBJ1-1; maybe TRBD1 (5 bases). The germline V gene has CDR1 MNHEY and CDR2 SVGAGI. The CDR3 consists of 14 residues. V was pared by 6 bases and J by 4 bases, with 15 bases between. The CDR3 DNA follows: TGTGCCAGCAGCCTATGGGGGGGGTCCACTGAAGCTTTCTTT. This codes for CASSLWGGSTEAFF.

This clone was observed a few times. The rearrangement uses TRBV5-5 and TRBJ2-1; D possibly matches TRBD1 or TRBD2 (6 bases each). The CDR3 loop spans 15 amino acids. The germline CDR1 and CDR2 sequences are SGHKS and YYEKEE (reference sequence). Between the trimmed V and J ends, which lost 2 bases and 6 bases, there was a span of 15 bases. CDR3 sequence reads: CASSFSPGAANEQFF. CDR3 nucleotide sequence: TGTGCCAGCAGCTTTTCTCCGGGGGCGGCCAATGAGCAGTTCTTC.